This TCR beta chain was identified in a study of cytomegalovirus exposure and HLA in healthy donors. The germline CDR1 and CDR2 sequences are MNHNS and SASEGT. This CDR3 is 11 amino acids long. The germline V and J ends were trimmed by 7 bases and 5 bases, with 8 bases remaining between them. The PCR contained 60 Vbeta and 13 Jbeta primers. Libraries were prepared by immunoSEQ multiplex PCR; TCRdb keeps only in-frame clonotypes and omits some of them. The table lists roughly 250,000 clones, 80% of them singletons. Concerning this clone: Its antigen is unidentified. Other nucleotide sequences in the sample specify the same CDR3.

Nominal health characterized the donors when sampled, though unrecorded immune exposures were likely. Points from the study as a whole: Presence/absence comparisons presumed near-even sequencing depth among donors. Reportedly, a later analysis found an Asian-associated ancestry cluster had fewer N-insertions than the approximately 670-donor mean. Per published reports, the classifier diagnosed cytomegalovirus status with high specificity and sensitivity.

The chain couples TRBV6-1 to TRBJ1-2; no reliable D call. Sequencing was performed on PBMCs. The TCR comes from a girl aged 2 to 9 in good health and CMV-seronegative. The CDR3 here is CASTLGYGYTF. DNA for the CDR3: TGTGCCAGCACACTAGGTTATGGCTACACCTTC.